The rows below give T cell receptor beta chains drawn from one sample of a study of technical replicates of blood from several donors. Measured with immunoSEQ multiplex PCR; TCRdb has only the in-frame clones, and not every one. The repertoire holds 55,000 to 75,000 clones, with approximately 94% as singletons. Sequencing used PBMCs. These receptor sequences come from a human donor in good health. Some clones in this sample may be carry-over from other donors' samples. Each CDR3 is given with its conserved first and last residue. A D gene is named only where the DNA matches it firmly. Clone size appears in some rows only: once, few, many, or a class for an expanded clone.

CDR3 DNA	CDR3 protein	D gene	clone size	V gene	J gene
TGTGCCAGCAGCTTGGGAGGGGGAGGCTACACCTTC	CASSLGGGGYTF	.	.	TRBV11-2	TRBJ1-2
TGTGCCAGCAGCCAGGGGACAGGTTGGGAGACCCAGTACTTC	CASSQGTGWETQYF	TRBD1	.	TRBV14	TRBJ2-5
TGTGCCAGCAGCTCCAGGAACACTGAAGCTTTCTTT	CASSSRNTEAFF	.	.	TRBV5-4	TRBJ1-1
TGCGCCAGCAGCTCCGGGACTAACTCCTACGAGCAGTACTTC	CASSSGTNSYEQYF	TRBD2	.	TRBV5-1	TRBJ2-7
TGTGCCAGCAGCTTAGCTCCCCGATCTTGGGGGGACACTGAAGCTTTCTTT	CASSLAPRSWGDTEAFF	.	.	TRBV7-8	TRBJ1-1
TGTGCCAGCAGCCAAGTCCCGGGAAACTCTGGAAACACCATATATTTT	CASSQVPGNSGNTIYF	.	.	TRBV4-2	TRBJ1-3
TGTGCCAGCAGCGTATCTCTAGAGGTCCCAGATACGCAGTATTTT	CASSVSLEVPDTQYF	.	.	TRBV9	TRBJ2-3
TGTGCCAGCAGCTACAGACAGGGTACTAATGAAAAACTGTTTTTT	CASSYRQGTNEKLFF	TRBD1	.	TRBV5-4	TRBJ1-4
TGTGCCAGCAGCTCCCAAAGGACAGGGCCTAGCTACACCTTC	CASSSQRTGPSYTF	TRBD1	few	TRBV7-9	TRBJ1-2
TGTGCCAGCAGGGCTAACACGGCTAGGAGCGTTGAAGCTTTCTTT	CASRANTARSVEAFF	.	.	TRBV27	TRBJ1-1
TGTGTTAGCTCGGGCGGGAACTATGGCTACACCTTC	CVSSGGNYGYTF	.	.	TRBV30	TRBJ1-2
TGTGCCAGCAGCTTCAGTAGCGGGGGTACAGATACGCAGTATTTT	CASSFSSGGTDTQYF	TRBD2	once	TRBV5-6	TRBJ2-3
TGCGCCAGCAGCCAAGAGACAGGGTATAGGCCCCAGCATTTT	CASSQETGYRPQHF	TRBD1	once	TRBV4-3	TRBJ1-5
TGCGCCAGCAGCTCCCGGGATCTGTCCTACGAGCAGTACTTC	CASSSRDLSYEQYF	.	.	TRBV5-1	TRBJ2-7
TGTGCCAGCAGCAGAGGGTTGTACACCGGGGAGCTGTTTTTT	CASSRGLYTGELFF	.	.	TRBV7-2	TRBJ2-2
TGTGCCACCAGCAGAGGGGGCGATGAGCAGTTCTTC	CATSRGGDEQFF	.	.	TRBV15	TRBJ2-1
TGCGCCAGCAGCCAAGATAGCATAGAGGCGAGGGAGCAGTACTTC	CASSQDSIEAREQYF	.	.	TRBV4-3	TRBJ2-7
TGTGCCAGCACCAGCGGCGGGTCCCGCTCCTACGAGCAGTACTTC	CASTSGGSRSYEQYF	.	.	TRBV2	TRBJ2-7
TGTGCCAGCAGCGGCCCGGCGAATTCAGGCATCAACTATGGCTACACCTTC	CASSGPANSGINYGYTF	.	.	TRBV7-3	TRBJ1-2
TGTGCCAGCAGTTACGGTGACAGGGGCAATTCACCCCTCCACTTT	CASSYGDRGNSPLHF	TRBD1	.	TRBV6-5	TRBJ1-6
TGTGCCAGCAGCGAGGGACTTCTATCCTACGAGCAGTACTTC	CASSEGLLSYEQYF	.	.	TRBV9	TRBJ2-7
TGTGCCACCAGCAGAGATCCGGGATCCCCCGTCTATGGCTACACCTTC	CATSRDPGSPVYGYTF	.	once	TRBV15	TRBJ1-2